The 9 T cell receptor beta chains presented below share a single source sample, sequenced in a study of regulatory T cells in long-lasting Graves disease. In building TCR beta libraries, iRepertoire HTBI primers were used together with Arm-PCR of CDR3 regions. One entry per CDR3 protein, called by TCRdb with MiXCR from the multiplex PCR reads. In the table there are over 450,000 distinct CDR3 sequences, approximately 21% of which are singletons. Time point reported: persistent/refractory GD, antithyroid drugs over 5 years with positive TRAb. From RNA extracted from PBMCs, the TCR library was made. This material consisted of peripheral blood mononuclear cells (PBMCs), taken when the disease was refractory, from a patient treated with antithyroid drugs. These receptors came from a female donor with Graves disease.

The V gene is TRBV7-6, the J gene TRBJ2-1, with D unresolved. The V end lost 1 base, the J end lost 2 bases, and 15 bases lay between the germline ends. This CDR3 has 17 amino acids. Germline lookup yields CDR1 SGHVS and CDR2 FNYEAQ. The CDR3 nucleotides are TGTGCCAGCAGCTTAGGTAGATATAGGTCTCCCTACAATGAGCAGTTCTTC. This codes for CASSLGRYRSPYNEQFF. Based on the CDR3 plus reference TRBV7-6 and TRBJ2-1, the full variable domain is GAGVSQSPRYKVTKRGQDVALRCDPISGHVSLYWYRQALGQGPEFLTYFNYEAQQDKSGLPNDRFSAERPEGSISTLTIQRTEQRDSAMYRCASSLGRYRSPYNEQFFGPGTRLTVL.

This chain joins TRBV29-1 and TRBJ1-5, with 11 bases that match TRBD1. Trimming at V came to 4 bases and at J to 7 bases, leaving 9 bases not matched to a gene. Germline V CDR1 and CDR2: SQVTM, ANQGSEA. The length of the CDR3 is 15 residues. CDR3 in DNA: TGCAGCGTTGGGACAGGGGGCCCTTTTTACCAGCCCCAGCATTTT. It encodes CSVGTGGPFYQPQHF.

This rearrangement joins TRBV28 to TRBJ2-2; D is possibly TRBD1 (5 bases). CDR1 MDHEN and CDR2 SYDVKM come from the germline V gene. There are 15 residues in the CDR3. Trimming left V 0 bases short and J 1 base short, with 6 bases between. CDR3 sequence: CASSLWQGNTGELFF. The CDR3, as DNA: TGTGCCAGCAGTTTATGGCAGGGGAACACCGGGGAGCTGTTTTTT.

The gene calls are TRBV29-1 and TRBJ2-7; 8 bases align to TRBD2. Trimming removed 4 bases from V and 4 bases from J; junction bases left unmatched: 12. CDR1 SQVTM and CDR2 ANQGSEA come from the germline V gene. The CDR3 is 15 amino acids. CDR3 coding DNA: TGCAGCGTTGTCAAGTTGCGGGGGGTAAGGTACGAGCAGTACTTC. Amino acid sequence: CSVVKLRGVRYEQYF.

This clonotype came up many times. J is TRBJ2-7 and V is TRBV27; 13 bases line up with TRBD2. V shed 5 bases and J 9 bases; nucleotides not matched to a gene: 4. This CDR3 region has 13 residues. Germline CDR1 MNHEY, CDR2 SMNVEV (reference sequence). The CDR3 DNA is TGTGCCAGCAGTAAGACTAGCGGGAGGATGCAGTACTTC. It is translated as CASSKTSGRMQYF.

At least ten counts were recorded for this clonotype. This chain links TRBV6-1 with TRBJ1-1, with 12 bases matching TRBD1. This CDR3 has 13 amino acids. Per germline, CDR1 MNHNS and CDR2 SASEGT. With 6 bases clipped from V and 7 bases from J, the junction kept 3 bases outside the gene matches. The CDR3 here is CASRGQGAGEAFF. The CDR3 bases are TGTGCCAGCAGGGGACAGGGGGCAGGTGAAGCTTTCTTT.

The chain recombines TRBV6-1 with TRBJ1-5; no reliable D call. V lost 6 bases and J 5 bases, leaving 17 bases between the germline ends. CDR3 length: 15 residues. Per germline, CDR1 MNHNS and CDR2 SASEGT. The CDR3 DNA sequence: TGTGCCAGCAGCTTATTGACACGGCGAGATCAGCCCCAGCATTTT. It is translated as CASSLLTRRDQPQHF.

This clonotype was recorded only once. The J gene is TRBJ2-1, the V gene TRBV28; D possibly corresponds to TRBD2 (6 bases). V was shortened by 3 bases and J by 3 bases, with 9 bases between the two germline ends. The CDR3 runs to 14 residues. Germline V CDR1 and CDR2: MDHEN, SYDVKM. This chain's CDR3 is CASSLWDFYNEQFF. CDR3 DNA: TGTGCCAGCAGTTTGTGGGACTTCTACAATGAGCAGTTCTTC.

This chain connects TRBV6-1 to TRBJ2-7, with D perhaps TRBD2 (5 bases). Germline CDR1 and CDR2: MNHNS and SASEGT. This CDR3 spans 13 amino acids. The germline V and J ends were trimmed by 6 bases and 2 bases, with 11 bases remaining between them. The CDR3 region is CASRQSGTYEQYF. CDR3 nucleotide sequence: TGTGCCAGCAGACAGTCCGGGACCTACGAGCAGTACTTC.